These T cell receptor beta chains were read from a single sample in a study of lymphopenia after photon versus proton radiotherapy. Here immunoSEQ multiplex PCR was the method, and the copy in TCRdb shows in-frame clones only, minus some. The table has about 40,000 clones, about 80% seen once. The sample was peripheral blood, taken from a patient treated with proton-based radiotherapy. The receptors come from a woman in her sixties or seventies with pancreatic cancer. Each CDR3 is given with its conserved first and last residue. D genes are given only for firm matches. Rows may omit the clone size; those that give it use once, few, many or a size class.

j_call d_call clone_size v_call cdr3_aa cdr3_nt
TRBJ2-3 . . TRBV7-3 CASSLGRSSTDTQYF TGTGCCAGCAGTCTGGGACGGTCCAGCACAGATACGCAGTATTTT
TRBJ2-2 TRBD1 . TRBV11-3 CASSPSIPTGLIGELFF TGTGCCAGCAGCCCATCGATCCCGACAGGGTTGATCGGGGAGCTGTTTTTT
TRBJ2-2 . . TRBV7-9 CANRNTTTGELFF TGTGCCAACCGAAATACTACCACCGGGGAGCTGTTTTTT
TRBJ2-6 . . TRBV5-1 CASSLLPRDSGANVLTF TGCGCCAGCAGCTTGTTACCCAGGGACTCTGGGGCCAACGTCCTGACTTTC
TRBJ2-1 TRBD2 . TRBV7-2 CASRRGLAEDNEQFF TGTGCCAGCAGACGGGGACTAGCGGAAGACAATGAGCAGTTCTTC
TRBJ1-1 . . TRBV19 CASRRGDWNTEAFF TGTGCCAGTAGAAGAGGGGATTGGAACACTGAAGCTTTCTTT
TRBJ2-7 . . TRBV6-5 CASSTGYEQYF TGTGCCAGCAGTACAGGCTACGAGCAGTACTTC
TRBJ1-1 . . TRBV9 CASSVGGGPTEAFF TGTGCCAGCAGCGTAGGAGGGGGACCCACTGAAGCTTTCTTT
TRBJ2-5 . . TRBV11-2 CASSLTGSNSGQYF TGTGCCAGCAGCTTGACCGGGTCGAACAGTGGCCAGTACTTC
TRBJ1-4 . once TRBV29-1 CSVGRGDEKLFF TGCAGCGTAGGACGCGGGGATGAAAAACTGTTTTTT
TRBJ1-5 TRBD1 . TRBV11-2 CASSLSGQGSQPQHF TGTGCCAGCAGCTTATCAGGACAGGGCAGTCAGCCCCAGCATTTT
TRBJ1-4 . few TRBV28 CASGGGTNNEKLFF TGTGCCAGCGGGGGCGGGACAAACAATGAAAAACTGTTTTTT
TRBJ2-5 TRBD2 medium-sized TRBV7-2 CASSTGTSGKTQYF TGTGCCAGCAGCACCGGGACTAGCGGGAAGACCCAGTACTTC
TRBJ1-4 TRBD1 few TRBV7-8 CASSLAGTGSPEKLFF TGTGCCAGCAGCTTAGCGGGGACAGGGTCGCCAGAAAAACTGTTTTTT
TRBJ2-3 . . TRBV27 CASSLGGQPEDTQYF TGTGCCAGCAGTTTGGGCGGCCAACCGGAAGATACGCAGTATTTT
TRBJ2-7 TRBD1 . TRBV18 CASSSGQPYEQYF TGTGCCAGCTCGTCGGGACAGCCCTACGAGCAGTACTTC
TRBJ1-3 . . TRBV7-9 CASSPRTVRSGNTIYF TGTGCCAGCAGCCCCAGGACAGTACGCTCTGGAAACACCATATATTTT
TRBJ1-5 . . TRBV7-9 CASSSYRDSNQPQHF TGTGCCAGCAGCTCCTACAGGGATAGCAATCAGCCCCAGCATTTT
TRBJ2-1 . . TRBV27 CASSLSGTYNEQFF TGTGCCAGCAGTTTATCCGGAACCTACAATGAGCAGTTCTTC
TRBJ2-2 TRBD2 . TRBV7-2 CASSLRLAGGSNTGELFF TGTGCCAGCAGCTTACGACTAGCGGGAGGGTCGAACACCGGGGAGCTGTTTTTT
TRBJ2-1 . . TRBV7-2 CASSLEGSYNEQFF TGTGCCAGCAGCTTAGAGGGCAGCTACAATGAGCAGTTCTTC